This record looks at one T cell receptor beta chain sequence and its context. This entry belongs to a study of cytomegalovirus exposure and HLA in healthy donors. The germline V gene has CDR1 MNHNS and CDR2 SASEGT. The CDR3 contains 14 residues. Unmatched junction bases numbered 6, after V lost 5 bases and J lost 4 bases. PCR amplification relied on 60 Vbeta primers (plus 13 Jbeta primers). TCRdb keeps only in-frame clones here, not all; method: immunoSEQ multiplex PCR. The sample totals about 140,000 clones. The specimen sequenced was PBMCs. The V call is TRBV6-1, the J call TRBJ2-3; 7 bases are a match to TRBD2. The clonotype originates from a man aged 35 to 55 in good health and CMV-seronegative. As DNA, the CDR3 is TGTGCCAGCAGTCCCGGTGGGGGGGCAGATACGCAGTATTTT. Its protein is CASSPGGGADTQYF.